The TCR beta chain under discussion was sequenced for a study of cytomegalovirus exposure and HLA in healthy donors. A single count supports this clone. Its antigen remains unidentified. In the PCR, 60 Vbeta and 13 Jbeta primers were used. Assay: immunoSEQ multiplex PCR; the TCRdb copy retains only in-frame clones and omits some. The sample records approximately 170,000 clones, 70% to 80% being singletons. Germline V gene lookup returns CDR1 SGHRS and CDR2 YFSETQ. The CDR3 sequence is 15 residues long. With 0 bases removed from V and 3 bases from J, the gap between germline ends came to 9 bases. Overall study results and limits: In vitro, a few CMV-associated chains proved specific for CMV antigens. Earlier analysis looked at TCR beta V segments, and most were productive about 90% or about 30% of the time.

The sequence derives from a man in his forties in good health and CMV-seronegative. This chain connects TRBV5-1 to TRBJ2-2, with D possibly being TRBD2 (5 bases). Material: PBMCs. CDR3 bases: TGCGCCAGCAGCTTGGGGCCAGCGGACACCGGGGAGCTGTTTTTT. This gives the protein CASSLGPADTGELFF.